This record concerns one TCR beta chain sequence. The ends were cut back, 5 bases at V and 9 bases at J, with 15 bases in the middle. Germline V gene sequence: CDR1 SQVTM, CDR2 ANQGSEA. This CDR3 has 12 amino acids. This sample is part of a study of cytomegalovirus exposure and HLA in healthy donors. Both 60 Vbeta primers and 13 Jbeta primers went into the PCR. The protocol was immunoSEQ multiplex PCR, while the TCRdb copy is restricted to in-frame clones and leaves out a portion. Reported are 120,000 to 150,000 clones; the ten largest clones contain about 2.5%. This receptor was obtained from a man aged 35 to 55 in good health and CMV-seronegative. V usage is TRBV29-1 and J usage is TRBJ2-3; D might be TRBD2 (6 bases). Sequencing was performed on PBMCs. Here the CDR3 reads CSVSQLGGTQYF. In DNA form, the CDR3 reads TGCAGCGTTTCCCAACTGGGAGGAACGCAGTATTTT.